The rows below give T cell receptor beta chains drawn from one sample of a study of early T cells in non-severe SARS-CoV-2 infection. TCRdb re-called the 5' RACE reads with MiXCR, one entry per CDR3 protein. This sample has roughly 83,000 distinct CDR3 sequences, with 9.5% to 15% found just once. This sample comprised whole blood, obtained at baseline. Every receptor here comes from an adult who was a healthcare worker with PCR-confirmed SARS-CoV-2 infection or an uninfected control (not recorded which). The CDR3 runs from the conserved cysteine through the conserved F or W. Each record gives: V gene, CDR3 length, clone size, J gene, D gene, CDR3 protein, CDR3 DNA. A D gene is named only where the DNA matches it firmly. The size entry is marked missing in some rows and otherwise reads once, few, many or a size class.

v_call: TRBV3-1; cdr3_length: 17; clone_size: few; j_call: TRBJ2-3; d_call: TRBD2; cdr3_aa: CASSQAGLALPTDTQYF; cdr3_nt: TGTGCCAGCAGCCAGGCGGGACTAGCGCTGCCCACAGATACGCAGTATTTT
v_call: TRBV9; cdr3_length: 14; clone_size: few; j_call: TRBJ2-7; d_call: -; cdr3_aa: CASSLLGDAWEQYF; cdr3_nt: TGTGCCAGCAGCCTCCTGGGGGACGCATGGGAGCAGTACTTC
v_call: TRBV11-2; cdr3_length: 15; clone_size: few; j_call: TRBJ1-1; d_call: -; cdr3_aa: CASSSTGRMNTEAFF; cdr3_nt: TGTGCCAGCAGCTCGACGGGACGGATGAACACTGAAGCTTTCTTT
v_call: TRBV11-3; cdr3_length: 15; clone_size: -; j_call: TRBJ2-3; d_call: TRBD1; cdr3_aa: CASSSPDRSTDTQYF; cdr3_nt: TGTGCCAGCAGCTCCCCGGACAGGTCCACAGATACGCAGTATTTT
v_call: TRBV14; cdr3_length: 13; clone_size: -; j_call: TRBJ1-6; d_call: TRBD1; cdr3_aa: CASSRDRGSPLHF; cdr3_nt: TGTGCCAGCAGCCGAGACAGGGGATCTCCCCTCCACTTT
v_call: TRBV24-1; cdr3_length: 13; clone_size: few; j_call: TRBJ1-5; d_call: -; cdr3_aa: CATSPGPGQPQHF; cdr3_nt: TGTGCCACCAGTCCAGGGCCGGGTCAGCCCCAGCATTTT
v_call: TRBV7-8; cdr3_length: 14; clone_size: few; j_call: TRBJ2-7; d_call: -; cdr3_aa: CASSLGTVPPAPYF; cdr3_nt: TGTGCCAGCAGCTTAGGGACAGTTCCCCCCGCACCGTACTTC
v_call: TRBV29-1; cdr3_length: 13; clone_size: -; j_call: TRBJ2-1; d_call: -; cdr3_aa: CSELGQGLNEQFF; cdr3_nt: TGCAGCGAATTGGGCCAGGGTCTTAATGAGCAGTTCTTC
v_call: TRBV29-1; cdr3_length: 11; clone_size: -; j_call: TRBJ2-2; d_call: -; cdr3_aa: CSVSRTGELFF; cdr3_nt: TGCAGCGTGAGTCGCACCGGGGAGCTGTTTTTT
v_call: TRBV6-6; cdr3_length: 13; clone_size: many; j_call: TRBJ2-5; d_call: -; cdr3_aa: CASSYPNRGTQYF; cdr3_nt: TGTGCCAGCAGTTACCCAAACCGGGGGACCCAGTACTTC
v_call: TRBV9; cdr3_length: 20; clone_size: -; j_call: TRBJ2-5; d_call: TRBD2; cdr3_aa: CASSPPEERTSGGPFGTQYF; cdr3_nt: TGTGCCAGCAGCCCCCCGGAGGAGAGGACTAGCGGGGGACCTTTTGGGACCCAGTACTTC
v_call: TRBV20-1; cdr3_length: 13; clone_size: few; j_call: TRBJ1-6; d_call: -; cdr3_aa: CSASRSYNSPLHF; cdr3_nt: TGCAGTGCTAGTCGGTCCTATAATTCACCCCTCCACTTT
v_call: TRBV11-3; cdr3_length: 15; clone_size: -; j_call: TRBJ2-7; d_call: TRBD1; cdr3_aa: CASSSLQGKFYEQYF; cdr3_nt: TGTGCCAGCAGCTCCCTACAGGGGAAGTTCTACGAGCAGTACTTC
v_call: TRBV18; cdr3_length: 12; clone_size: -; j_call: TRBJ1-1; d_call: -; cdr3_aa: CASSRLAVEAFF; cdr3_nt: TGTGCCAGCTCAAGGCTGGCGGTCGAAGCTTTCTTT
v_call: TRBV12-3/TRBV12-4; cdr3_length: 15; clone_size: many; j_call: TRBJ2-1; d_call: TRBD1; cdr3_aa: CASSPGTGGHNEQFF; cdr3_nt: TGTGCCAGCTCCCCCGGGACAGGGGGGCACAATGAGCAGTTCTTC
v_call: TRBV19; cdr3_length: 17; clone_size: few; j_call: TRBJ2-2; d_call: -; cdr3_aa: CASSPTGQLTNTGELFF; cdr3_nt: TGTGCCAGTAGTCCGACAGGACAACTCACGAACACCGGGGAGCTGTTTTTT
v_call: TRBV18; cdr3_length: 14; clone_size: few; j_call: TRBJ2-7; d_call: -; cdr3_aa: CASSPQNRDHEQYF; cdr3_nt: TGTGCCAGCTCGCCTCAGAACAGGGACCACGAGCAGTACTTC
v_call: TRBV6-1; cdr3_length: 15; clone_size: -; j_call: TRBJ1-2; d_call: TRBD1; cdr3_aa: CASSEEPGTVYGYTF; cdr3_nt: TGTGCCAGCAGTGAAGAACCCGGGACAGTTTATGGCTACACCTTC
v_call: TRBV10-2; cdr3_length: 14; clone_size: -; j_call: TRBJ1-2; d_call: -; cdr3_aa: CASSDLKEVYGYTF; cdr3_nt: TGCGCCAGCAGTGATCTTAAGGAGGTCTATGGCTACACCTTC
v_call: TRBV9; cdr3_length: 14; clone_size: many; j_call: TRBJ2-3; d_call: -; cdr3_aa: CASSVAPGTDTQYF; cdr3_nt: TGTGCCAGCAGCGTAGCTCCTGGCACAGATACGCAGTATTTT
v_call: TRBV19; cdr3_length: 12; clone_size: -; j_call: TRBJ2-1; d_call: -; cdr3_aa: CASSKRFNEQFF; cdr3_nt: TGTGCCAGTAGTAAGAGATTCAATGAGCAGTTCTTC
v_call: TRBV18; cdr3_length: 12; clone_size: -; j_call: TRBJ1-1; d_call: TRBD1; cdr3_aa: CASYRTGGEAFF; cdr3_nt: TGTGCCAGCTACCGGACAGGGGGTGAAGCTTTCTTT
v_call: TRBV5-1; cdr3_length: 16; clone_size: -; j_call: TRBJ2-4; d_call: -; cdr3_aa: CASSLPVMSAKNIQYF; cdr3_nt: TGCGCCAGCAGCTTGCCTGTAATGAGCGCCAAAAACATTCAGTACTTC
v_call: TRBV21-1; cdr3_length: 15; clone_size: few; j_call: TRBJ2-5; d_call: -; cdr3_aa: CASSPRTGKQETQYF; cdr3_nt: TGTGCCAGCAGCCCCCGGACAGGGAAACAAGAGACCCAGTACTTC
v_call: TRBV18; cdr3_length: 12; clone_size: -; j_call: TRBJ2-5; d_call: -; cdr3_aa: CVSRPGQETQYF; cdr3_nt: TGTGTCAGCCGACCGGGACAAGAGACCCAGTACTTC
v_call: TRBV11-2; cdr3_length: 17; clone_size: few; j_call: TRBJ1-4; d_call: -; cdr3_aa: CASSLEGTFATNEKLFF; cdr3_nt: TGTGCCAGCAGCTTAGAGGGGACCTTTGCAACTAATGAAAAACTGTTTTTT
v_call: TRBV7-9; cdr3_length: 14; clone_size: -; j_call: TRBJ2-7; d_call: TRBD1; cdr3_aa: CASSPRDRGYEQYF; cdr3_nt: TGTGCCAGCAGCCCAAGGGACAGGGGGTACGAGCAGTACTTC
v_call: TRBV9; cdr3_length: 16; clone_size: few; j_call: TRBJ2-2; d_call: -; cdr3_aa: CASSVVSVPSTGELFF; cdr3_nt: TGTGCCAGCAGCGTAGTTTCGGTCCCGAGCACCGGGGAGCTGTTTTTT
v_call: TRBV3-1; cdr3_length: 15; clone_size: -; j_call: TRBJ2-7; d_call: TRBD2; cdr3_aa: CASRTASGSIHEQYF; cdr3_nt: TGTGCCAGCAGAACAGCTAGCGGGAGTATCCACGAGCAGTACTTC
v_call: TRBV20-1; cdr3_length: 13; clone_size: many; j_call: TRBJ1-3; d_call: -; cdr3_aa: CSAHGQSGNTIYF; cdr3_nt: TGCAGTGCTCACGGCCAATCTGGAAACACCATATATTTT
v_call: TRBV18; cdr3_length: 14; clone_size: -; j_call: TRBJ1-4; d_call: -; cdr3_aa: CASSPQAHNEKLFF; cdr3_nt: TGTGCCAGCTCACCTCAGGCCCATAATGAAAAACTGTTTTTT
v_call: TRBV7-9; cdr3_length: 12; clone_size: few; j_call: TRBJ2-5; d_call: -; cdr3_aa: CASSQGGETQYF; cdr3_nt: TGTGCCAGCAGCCAAGGGGGGGAGACCCAGTACTTC
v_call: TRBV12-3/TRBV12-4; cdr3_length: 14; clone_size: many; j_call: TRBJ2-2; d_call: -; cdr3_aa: CASNPGRNTGELFF; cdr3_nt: TGTGCCAGCAATCCGGGGCGGAACACCGGGGAGCTGTTTTTT
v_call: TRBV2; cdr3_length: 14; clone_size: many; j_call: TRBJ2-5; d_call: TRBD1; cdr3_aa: CASSWDRSQETQYF; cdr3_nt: TGTGCCAGCAGTTGGGACAGGTCCCAAGAGACCCAGTACTTC
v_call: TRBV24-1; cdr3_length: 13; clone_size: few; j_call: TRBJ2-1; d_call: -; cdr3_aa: CATSGTRDNEQFF; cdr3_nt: TGTGCCACTTCCGGGACTCGCGATAATGAGCAGTTCTTC
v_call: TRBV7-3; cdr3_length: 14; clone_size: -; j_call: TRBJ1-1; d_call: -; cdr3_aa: CASSEPGQRTEAFF; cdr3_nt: TGTGCCAGCAGCGAACCGGGACAAAGAACTGAAGCTTTCTTT
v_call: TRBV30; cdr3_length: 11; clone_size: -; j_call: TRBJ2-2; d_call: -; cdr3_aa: CAWRGTGELFF; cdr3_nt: TGTGCCTGGAGGGGTACCGGGGAGCTGTTTTTT
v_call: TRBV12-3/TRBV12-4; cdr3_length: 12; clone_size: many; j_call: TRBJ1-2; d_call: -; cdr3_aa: CASSLSIYGYTF; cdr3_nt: TGTGCCAGCAGTTTATCAATCTATGGCTACACCTTC
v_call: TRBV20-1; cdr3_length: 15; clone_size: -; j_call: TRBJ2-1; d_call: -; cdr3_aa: CSARDRASAPNEQFF; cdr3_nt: TGCAGTGCTAGAGATCGGGCTAGCGCTCCTAATGAGCAGTTCTTC
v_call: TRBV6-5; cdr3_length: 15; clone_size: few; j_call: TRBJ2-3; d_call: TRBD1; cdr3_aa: CASSTDRVWADTQYF; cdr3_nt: TGTGCCAGCAGCACGGACAGGGTATGGGCAGATACGCAGTATTTT